Presented here are 19 T cell receptor beta chains from one specimen sequenced in a study of T cell responses to AZD1222 COVID-19 vaccine. Repertoires were generated with immunoSEQ multiplex PCR, while TCRdb's copy carries only in-frame clones and drops some. The sample records over 45,000 clones, roughly 90% being singletons. The starting material was peripheral blood, obtained on day 0 of AZD1222 vaccination. These receptors all come from an adult in good health.

The V and J genes are TRBV18 and TRBJ2-2; D might be TRBD1 (5 bases). The V gene's germline CDR1 is KGHSH and CDR2 LQKENI. With 0 bases removed from V and 2 bases from J, the gap between germline ends came to 13 bases. CDR3 length equals 17 residues. The CDR3 is CASSPPVRQGNTGELFF. CDR3 nucleotides: TGTGCCAGCTCACCACCGGTCCGGCAGGGCAACACCGGGGAGCTGTTTTTT.

The count of this clone is one. This rearrangement joins TRBV2 to TRBJ1-2, with 8 bases matching TRBD1. Looked up from germline, CDR1 is SNHLY and CDR2 is FYNNEI. Trimming removed 7 bases from V and 6 bases from J; junction bases left unmatched: 7. The CDR3 consists of 13 residues. The CDR3 DNA sequence: TGTGCCAGCATTCTGGGACAGGCTCATGGCTACACCTTC. Translated, it gives CASILGQAHGYTF. Full variable domain (rest looked up from reference TRBV2 and TRBJ1-2): EPEVTQTPSHQVTQMGQEVILRCVPISNHLYFYWYRQILGQKVEFLVSFYNNEISEKSEIFDDQFSVERPDGSNFTLKIRSTKLEDSAMYFCASILGQAHGYTFGSGTRLTVV.

This clone showed up just a few times. This sequence joins TRBV4-2 and TRBJ2-1; D possibly corresponds to TRBD2 (5 bases). There are 16 residues in the CDR3. Per germline, CDR1 LGHNA and CDR2 YNFKEQ. Trimming pared 0 bases from V and 4 bases from J, leaving 13 bases between. The CDR3 here is CASSQDVAGKYNEQFF. CDR3 nucleotides: TGTGCCAGCAGCCAAGATGTAGCCGGGAAGTACAATGAGCAGTTCTTC.

This clone has only one observation. This chain joins TRBV6-4 and TRBJ2-3; tentatively, D is TRBD1 (5 bases). CDR1 is MRHNA and CDR2 is SNTAGT in the germline V gene. The CDR3 is made up of 14 amino acids. V lost 4 bases, J lost 1 base, and 9 bases lay in between. The CDR3 sequence: CASSVEGGTDTQYF. The CDR3 coding sequence is TGTGCCAGCAGTGTAGAAGGGGGCACAGATACGCAGTATTTT.

The V call is TRBV28, the J call TRBJ1-2, with D maybe TRBD1 (6 bases). The germline V gene encodes CDR1 MDHEN and CDR2 SYDVKM. The CDR3 extends over 16 amino acids. The V and J ends lost 2 bases and 8 bases respectively, with 21 bases between them. Here the CDR3 DNA reads TGTGCCAGCAGTTTACACGCGGGGGCAGAGGGTCGCGGCTACACCTTC. Its protein is CASSLHAGAEGRGYTF.

The chain joins TRBV18 to TRBJ1-4; 7 nucleotides match TRBD1. Per the germline V gene, CDR1 is KGHSH and CDR2 is LQKENI. CDR3 length: 17 amino acids. V lost 2 bases, J lost 3 bases, and 9 bases stayed unmatched. CDR3 sequence (DNA): TGTGCCAGCTCACCATCGACAGGGAGAATGGCTAATGAAAAACTGTTTTTT. It is translated as CASSPSTGRMANEKLFF.

The chain carries TRBV19 and TRBJ2-1; 10 nucleotides align to TRBD2. The V segment lost 3 bases and the J segment 4 bases; nucleotides outside the gene matches: 3. Germline CDR1 LNHDA, CDR2 SQIVND (reference sequence). The length of the CDR3 is 15 residues. CDR3 DNA sequence: TGTGCCAGTAGTATCCCTAGCGGGGGATACAATGAGCAGTTCTTC. It translates to CASSIPSGGYNEQFF.

The J gene is TRBJ1-3, the V gene TRBV3-1 (or the pseudogene TRBV3-2); 10 bases agree with TRBD1. V was pared by 9 bases and J by 0 bases, with 5 bases of the junction left unmatched. There are 15 residues in the CDR3. Germline V gives CDR1 LGHDT, CDR2 YNNKEL (reference sequence). The CDR3 sequence: CASRDRGVSGNTIYF. The DNA for the CDR3 is TGTGCCAGTCGGGACAGGGGCGTCTCTGGAAACACCATATATTTT.

V and J are TRBV7-3 and TRBJ2-5; D might be TRBD2 (6 bases). Germline values: CDR1 SGHTA, CDR2 FQGTGA. The ends were cut back, 2 bases at V and 3 bases at J, with 7 bases in the middle. The CDR3 is made up of 13 amino acids. The CDR3 sequence: CASSLSGEETQYF. The CDR3 coding sequence is TGTGCCAGCAGCTTATCGGGGGAAGAGACCCAGTACTTC.

V gene TRBV2 combines with J gene TRBJ2-7, with D perhaps matching TRBD2 (6 bases). Germline V gene sequence: CDR1 SNHLY, CDR2 FYNNEI. The CDR3 loop spans 13 amino acids. The V gene lost 8 bases and the J gene lost 0 bases, with 11 bases spanning the gap. Here the CDR3 DNA reads TGTGCCAGCGGGAGGATGAGCTCCTACGAGCAGTACTTC. Translating it yields CASGRMSSYEQYF.

V and J are TRBV2 and TRBJ2-1, with 7 bases lining up with TRBD2. The CDR3 extends over 15 amino acids. Germline V gene data show CDR1 as SNHLY and CDR2 as FYNNEI. V shed 5 bases, J shed 10 bases, and the junction held 14 bases outside the gene matches. The CDR3: CASSPTSTPLGEQFF. The CDR3 bases are TGTGCCAGCAGTCCGACTAGCACACCCTTGGGGGAGCAGTTCTTC.

The chain carries TRBV6-2 or TRBV6-3 and TRBJ2-1; D unclear. CDR3 size: 14 residues. Germline V CDR1 and CDR2: MNHEY, SVGEGT. Trimming stripped 0 bases from V and 5 bases from J, with 8 bases between. In DNA, the CDR3 is TGTGCCAGCAGTTACTCGAGACCAAACAATGAGCAGTTCTTC. Translating it yields CASSYSRPNNEQFF.

The rearrangement links TRBV9 to TRBJ1-5; D gene uncertain. Per germline, CDR1 SGDLS and CDR2 YYNGEE. The CDR3 runs 15 residues. The V gene lost 0 bases and the J gene lost 0 bases, with 7 bases spanning the gap. The CDR3 region is CASSVGDLSNQPQHF. For the CDR3, the DNA is TGTGCCAGCAGCGTAGGAGACCTTAGCAATCAGCCCCAGCATTTT.

The rearrangement links TRBV29-1 to TRBJ1-2; possible D gene TRBD1, 6 bases. V was pared by 1 base and J by 12 bases, with 15 bases between. The V gene's germline CDR1 is SQVTM and CDR2 ANQGSEA. The CDR3 spans 12 residues. DNA of the CDR3: TGCAGCGTTGAAGTCCCACCTAAGGGGGACACCTTC. Translated, it gives CSVEVPPKGDTF.

This clone was counted between two and nine times. This rearrangement joins TRBV6-4 to TRBJ2-5; TRBD1 is a possible D gene (6 bases). Germline CDR1 reads MRHNA; CDR2 reads SNTAGT. V lost 4 bases to trimming and J lost 1 base, with 13 bases between them. This CDR3 has 15 amino acids. The CDR3 spells CASSGTTGPQETQYF. CDR3 sequence (DNA): TGTGCCAGCAGTGGCACTACAGGGCCCCAAGAGACCCAGTACTTC.

This clone showed up just a few times. V gene TRBV10-3 combines with J gene TRBJ1-6; D is possibly TRBD1 (5 bases). The CDR3 has 12 amino acids. Looked up from germline, CDR1 is ENHRY and CDR2 is SYGVKD. V was pared by 11 bases and J by 7 bases, with 12 bases between. In nucleotides, the CDR3 is TGTGCCGCCCGGGACGGGAATTCACCCCTCCACTTT. Residues: CAARDGNSPLHF.

This chain connects TRBV2 to TRBJ1-5, with TRBD1 matching 8 bases. The V segment lost 4 bases and the J segment 2 bases; nucleotides outside the gene matches: 13. This CDR3 has 18 amino acids. CDR1 and CDR2 from the germline V gene are SNHLY and FYNNEI. The CDR3 region has the DNA TGTGCCAGCAGTGCGGGGCGGACAGGGTTTCGAGGCAATCAGCCCCAGCATTTT. Residues: CASSAGRTGFRGNQPQHF.

The V call is TRBV19, the J call TRBJ2-1, with D hard to call. V was pared by 3 bases and J by 5 bases, with 14 bases between. Germline V gene sequence: CDR1 LNHDA, CDR2 SQIVND (reference sequence). This CDR3 comprises 15 residues. In DNA, the CDR3 is TGTGCCAGTAGTATTAGGACGATTGAACACAATGAGCAGTTCTTC. Protein product: CASSIRTIEHNEQFF.

This clone came up a few times. This rearrangement joins TRBV18 to TRBJ1-5; no clear D. The CDR3 consists of 15 residues. V lost 1 base and J 1 base, leaving 8 bases between the germline ends. Germline V gene lookup returns CDR1 KGHSH and CDR2 LQKENI. The CDR3 nucleotides read TGTGCCAGCTCACCACAAAGTGGGAGCAATCAGCCCCAGCATTTT. Translation: CASSPQSGSNQPQHF.